This TCR beta chain was sequenced in a study of shared clonotypes between healthy human individuals (dated by TCRdb to 2020 to 2021). Turning to the overall study: The cohort comprised two women and three men aged 18 to 49 years. For each donor, three plates each were used for CD4 naive and CD4 memory, two plates were used for CD8 naive, and one plate was used for CD8 memory. Between about 0.9 and 10 billion PBMCs per donor were obtained by leukapheresis. To estimate repertoire size and how much clonotypes are shared between individuals, the study performed deep sequencing of blood TCR repertoires from roughly five healthy adults. To increase sequencing depth and limit assay-specific biases, TCR repertoire library preparation and sequencing were carried out by different laboratories using diverse techniques.

In its sample, this clone was seen once. No cognate antigen has been identified for it. No quality values exist for individual bases; no much larger clone is one base distant. The junction carries 7 bases between V and J, which are trimmed by 0 bases and 4 bases respectively. Taken from the germline V gene (reference sequence), the CDR1 and CDR2 loops are MNHEY and SMNVEV. Spanning cysteine to phenylalanine, the CDR3 consists of 14 amino acids. CDR3 DNA is the only sequence kept; it has 42 bases, read in frame from the first base. CD8 naive samples consisted of CD45RO-negative cells that were positively selected for CCR7, yielding a CD45RA+CCR7+ population without TemRA cells. Donors were healthy HIV-negative adults with no recently reported acute infections or vaccinations. Every donor was a Caucasian adult living in Nashville, Tennessee, USA. After blood collection by leukapheresis, PBMCs were isolated using Ficoll-Histopaque density gradient centrifugation and then cryopreserved in the vapor phase of liquid nitrogen. Analytical flow cytometry was used to check the purity and quantity of each magnetically sorted T cell population. Genomic DNA was isolated from every sorted fraction and measured by UV absorbance on a Nanodrop 2000c.

Findings and caveats that apply to the study as a whole: Only blood was sampled, and tissue TCR repertoires likely differ from those in blood. Because the study included only a small number of donors, the genetic and exposure-history diversity represented was limited. Estimated clonotype richness was generally larger for naive than for memory subsets. Across four donors, around 5% of naive CD4, approximately 3.6% of naive CD8, about 2% of memory CD4, and roughly 0.4% of memory CD8 clonotypes were shared. Incomplete sequencing was indicated by rarefaction of sorted-subset datasets, despite the large sequencing depth. Compared with non-shared clonotypes, clonotypes shared by all four sorted-subset donors had higher generation probabilities. Based on pairwise subsampling, the degree of clonotype sharing among donors was expected to be affected by sequencing depth.

Using the deep immunoSEQ assay, TCR CDR3 regions were amplified from genomic DNA by multiplex PCR. Extracted genomic DNA from each cell subset was spread evenly across all wells of several immunoSEQ 96-well plates, with each plate serving as a replicate. For sorted subsets, approximately 200 ng of genomic DNA, equivalent to some 30,000 T cell genomes, went into each replicate PCR. Purified libraries were measured with a Qubit 3.0 fluorometer, size-checked on a Bioanalyzer 2100, and measured again with the KAPA Library Quantification kit. Every immunoSEQ 96-well plate was sequenced on a dedicated single-read 150-cycle Illumina NextSeq 550 flow cell. Processing in the source paper ran as follows. Because the immunoSEQ output held only junctional sequences and lacked quality scores, the filtering could not match the filtering applied to full-length reads. Sequences were annotated with PyIR, a Python wrapper for IgBLAST v1.9, and V/J genes and CDR3 were assigned using IMGT germline references. Reads were removed for weak V/J assignments (E-value above 1e-6), missing CDR3, stop codons, out-of-frame junctions, or ambiguous translated residues. V3J clonotypes were defined as sequences sharing the same inferred V gene, J gene, and CDR3 amino acid sequence. To compute the percentage overlap between repertoires, the number of shared unique clonotypes was divided by the size of the smaller repertoire. Richness of each repertoire was evaluated using RTK rarefaction, the Chao1 estimator, and Recon v2.1 estimates of unobserved clonotypes. For all TCRbeta clonotypes obtained by the gDNA method from four donors, generation probabilities were computed with OLGA. TCRdb took this table from immuneACCESS and kept in-frame rearrangements with V and J called. Such tables lack part of the clones; where checked against another copy, unresolved V genes explain under half of the gap, and the rest is unexplained. V, J and clone size are those of that table, while D and trimming were read from the DNA. Within this sample are around 1.9 million clones, with 93% of them counted one time only. More than 1.5% of the sample lies in the top ten.

The clonotype comes from a young man in good health. Some clones in this sample may be carry-over from other donors' samples. The sequence links TRBV27 to TRBJ2-1; the D gene remains uncertain. The sequencing input was naive CD8+ T cells from PBMCs. The intended sense of this specimen's cell subset or site label: CD45RA+CCR7+. The bases read TGTGCCAGCAGTTTATCAAGCCCTTACAATGAGCAGTTCTTC. The resulting protein is CASSLSSPYNEQFF.